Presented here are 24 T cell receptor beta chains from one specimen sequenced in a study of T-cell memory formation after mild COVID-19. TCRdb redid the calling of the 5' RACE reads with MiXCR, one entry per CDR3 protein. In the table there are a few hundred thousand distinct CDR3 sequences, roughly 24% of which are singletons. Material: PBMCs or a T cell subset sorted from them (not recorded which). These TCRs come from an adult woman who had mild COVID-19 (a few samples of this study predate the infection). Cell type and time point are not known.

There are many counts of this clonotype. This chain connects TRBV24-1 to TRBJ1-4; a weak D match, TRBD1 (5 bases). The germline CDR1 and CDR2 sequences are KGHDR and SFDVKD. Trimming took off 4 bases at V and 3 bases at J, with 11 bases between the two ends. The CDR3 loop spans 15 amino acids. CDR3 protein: CATSDQRGPNEKLFF. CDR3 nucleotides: TGTGCCACCAGTGACCAAAGGGGCCCTAATGAAAAACTGTTTTTT.

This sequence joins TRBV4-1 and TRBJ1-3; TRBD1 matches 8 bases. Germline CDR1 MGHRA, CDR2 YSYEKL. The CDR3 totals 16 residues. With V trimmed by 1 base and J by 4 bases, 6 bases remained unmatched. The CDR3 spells CASSQGTGQFGNTIYF. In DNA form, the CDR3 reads TGCGCCAGCAGCCAAGGGACAGGGCAATTCGGAAACACCATATATTTT.

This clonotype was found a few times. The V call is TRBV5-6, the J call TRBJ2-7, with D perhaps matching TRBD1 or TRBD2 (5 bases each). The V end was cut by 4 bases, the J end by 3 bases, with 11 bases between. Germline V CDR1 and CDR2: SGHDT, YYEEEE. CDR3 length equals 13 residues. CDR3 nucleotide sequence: TGTGCCAGCAGCCCCTGGGACGGCTACGAGCAGTACTTC. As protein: CASSPWDGYEQYF.

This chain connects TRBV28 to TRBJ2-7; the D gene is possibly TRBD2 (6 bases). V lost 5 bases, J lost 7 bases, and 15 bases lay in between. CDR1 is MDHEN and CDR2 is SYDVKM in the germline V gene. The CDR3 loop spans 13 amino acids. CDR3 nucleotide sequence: TGTGCCAGCAGTCCCGGGACTCAGAGGGAGCAGTACTTC. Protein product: CASSPGTQREQYF.

CDR3 region: CASSSTGTGPYEQYF. CDR3 sequence (DNA): TGTGCCAGCAGCTCAACCGGGACAGGGCCCTACGAGCAGTACTTC. V and J are TRBV28 and TRBJ2-7; 9 bases map to TRBD1. Germline CDR1 MDHEN, CDR2 SYDVKM. V trimming: 6 bases; J trimming: 2 bases; junction bases outside the gene matches: 8. The CDR3 has 15 residues.

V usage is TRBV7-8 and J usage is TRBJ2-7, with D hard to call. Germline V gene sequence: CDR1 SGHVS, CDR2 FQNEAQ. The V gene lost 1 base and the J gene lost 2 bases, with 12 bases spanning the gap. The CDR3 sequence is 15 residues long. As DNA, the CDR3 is TGTGCCAGCAGCTTAGAAGGGCAGGCCCCCTACGAGCAGTACTTC. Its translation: CASSLEGQAPYEQYF. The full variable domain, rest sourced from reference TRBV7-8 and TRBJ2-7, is GAGVSQSPRYKVAKRGQDVALRCDPISGHVSLFWYQQALGQGPEFLTYFQNEAQLDKSGLPSDRFFAERPEGSVSTLKIQRTQQEDSAVYLCASSLEGQAPYEQYFGPGTRLTVT.

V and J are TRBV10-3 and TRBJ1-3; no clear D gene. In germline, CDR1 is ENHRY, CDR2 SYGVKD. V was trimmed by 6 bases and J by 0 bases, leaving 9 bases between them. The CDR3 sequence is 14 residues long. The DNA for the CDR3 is TGTGCCATCAGGAACGACATCTCTGGAAACACCATATATTTT. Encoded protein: CAIRNDISGNTIYF.

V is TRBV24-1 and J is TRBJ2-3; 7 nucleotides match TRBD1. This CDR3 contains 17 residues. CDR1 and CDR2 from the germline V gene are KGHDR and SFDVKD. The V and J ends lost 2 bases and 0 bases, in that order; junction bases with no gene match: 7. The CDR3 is CATSDSPMGQSTDTQYF. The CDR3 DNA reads TGTGCCACCAGTGATTCTCCGATGGGACAGAGCACAGATACGCAGTATTTT.

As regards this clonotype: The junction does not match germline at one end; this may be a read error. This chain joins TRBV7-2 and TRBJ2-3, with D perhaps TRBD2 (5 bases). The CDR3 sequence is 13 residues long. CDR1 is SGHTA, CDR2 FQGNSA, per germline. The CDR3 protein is CASSLADKDTQYF. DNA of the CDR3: TGTGCCAGCAGCCTAGCAGACAAGGATACGCAGTATTTT.

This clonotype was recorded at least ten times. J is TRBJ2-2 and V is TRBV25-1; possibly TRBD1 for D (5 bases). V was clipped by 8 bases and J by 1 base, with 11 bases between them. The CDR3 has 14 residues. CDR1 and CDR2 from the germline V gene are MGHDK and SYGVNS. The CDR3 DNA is TGTGCCAGCCGCCCTACAGGGAACACCGGGGAGCTGTTTTTT. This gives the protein CASRPTGNTGELFF. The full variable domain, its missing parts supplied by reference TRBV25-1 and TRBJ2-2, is EADIYQTPRYLVIGTGKKITLECSQTMGHDKMYWYQQDPGMELHLIHYSYGVNSTEKGDLSSESTVSRIRTEHFPLTLESARPSHTSQYLCASRPTGNTGELFFGEGSRLTVL.

CDR3 in amino acids: CASKRTHTDTQYF. The CDR3 DNA sequence: TGTGCCAGCAAGAGAACTCACACAGATACGCAGTATTTT. The V call is TRBV6-2 or TRBV6-3, the J call TRBJ2-3; D unresolved. Trimming cost V 7 bases and J 2 bases, with 10 bases left between them. The CDR3 runs to 13 residues. Germline CDR1 reads MNHEY; CDR2 reads SVGEGT.

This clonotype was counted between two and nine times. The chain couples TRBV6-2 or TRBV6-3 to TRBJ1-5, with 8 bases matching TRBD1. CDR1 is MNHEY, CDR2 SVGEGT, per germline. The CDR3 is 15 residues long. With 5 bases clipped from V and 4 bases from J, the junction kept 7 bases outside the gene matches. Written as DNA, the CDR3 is TGTGCCAGCAGTCAACGGACAGGGATAAATCAGCCCCAGCATTTT. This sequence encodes CASSQRTGINQPQHF.

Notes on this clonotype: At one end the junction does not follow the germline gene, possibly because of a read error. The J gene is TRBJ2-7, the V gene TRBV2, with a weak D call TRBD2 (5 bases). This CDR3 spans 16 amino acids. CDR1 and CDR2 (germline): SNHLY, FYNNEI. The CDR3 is CASSEERSRNDYGQYF. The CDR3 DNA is TGTGCCAGCAGTGAAGAGCGGAGCAGGAACGACTACGGGCAGTACTTC. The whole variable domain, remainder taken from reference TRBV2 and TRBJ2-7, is EPEVTQTPSHQVTQMGQEVILRCVPISNHLYFYWYRQILGQKVEFLVSFYNNEISEKSEIFDDQFSVERPDGSNFTLKIRSTKLEDSAMYFCASSEERSRNDYGQYFGPGTRLTVT.

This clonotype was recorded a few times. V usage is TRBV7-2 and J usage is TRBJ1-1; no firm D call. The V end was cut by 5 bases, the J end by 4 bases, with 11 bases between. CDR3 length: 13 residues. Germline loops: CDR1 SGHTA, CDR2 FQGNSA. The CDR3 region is CASSPGPATEAFF. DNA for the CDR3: TGTGCCAGCAGCCCCGGGCCAGCCACTGAAGCTTTCTTT.

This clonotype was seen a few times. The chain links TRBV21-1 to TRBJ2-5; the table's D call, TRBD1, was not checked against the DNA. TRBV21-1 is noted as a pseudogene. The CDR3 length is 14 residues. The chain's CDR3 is CASGPGQGEETQYF. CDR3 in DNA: TGTGCCAGCGGCCCGGGACAGGGTGAAGAGACCCAGTACTTC.

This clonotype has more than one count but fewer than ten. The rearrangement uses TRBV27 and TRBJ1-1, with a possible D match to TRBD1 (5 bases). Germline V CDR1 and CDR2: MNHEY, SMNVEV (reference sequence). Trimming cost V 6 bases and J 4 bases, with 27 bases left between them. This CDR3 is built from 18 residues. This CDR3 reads CASSPTGPGGLAGTEAFF. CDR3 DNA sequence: TGTGCCAGCAGCCCTACCGGCCCGGGGGGTCTGGCGGGCACTGAAGCTTTCTTT.

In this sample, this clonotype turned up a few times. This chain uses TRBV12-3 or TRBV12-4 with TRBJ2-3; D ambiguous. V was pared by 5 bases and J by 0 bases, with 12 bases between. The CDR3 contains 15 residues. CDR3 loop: CASSQRTASTDTQYF. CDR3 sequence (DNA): TGTGCCAGCAGTCAAAGGACCGCTAGCACAGATACGCAGTATTTT.

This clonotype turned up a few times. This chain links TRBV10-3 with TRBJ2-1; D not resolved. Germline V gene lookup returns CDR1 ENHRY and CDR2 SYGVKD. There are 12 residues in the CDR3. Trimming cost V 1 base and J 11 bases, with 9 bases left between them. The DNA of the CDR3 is TGTGCCATCAGTGAGTTGGAGAAGCAGCAGTTCTTC. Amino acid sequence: CAISELEKQQFF.

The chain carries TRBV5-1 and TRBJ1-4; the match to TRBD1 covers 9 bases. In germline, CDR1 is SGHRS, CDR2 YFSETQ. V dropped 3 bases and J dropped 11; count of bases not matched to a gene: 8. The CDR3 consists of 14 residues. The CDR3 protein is CASSYGQGREKLFF. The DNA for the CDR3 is TGCGCCAGCAGCTACGGACAGGGGCGGGAGAAACTGTTTTTT.

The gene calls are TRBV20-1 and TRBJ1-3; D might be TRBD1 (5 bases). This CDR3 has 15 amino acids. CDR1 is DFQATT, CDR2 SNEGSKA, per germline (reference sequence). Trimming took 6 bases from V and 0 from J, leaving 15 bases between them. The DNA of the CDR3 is TGCAGTGCCACAGGTGACAGCTACTCTGGAAACACCATATATTTT. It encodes CSATGDSYSGNTIYF.

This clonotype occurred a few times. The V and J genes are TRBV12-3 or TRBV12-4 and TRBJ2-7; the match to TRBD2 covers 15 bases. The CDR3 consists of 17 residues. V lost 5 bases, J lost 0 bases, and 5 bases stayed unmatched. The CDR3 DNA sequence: TGTGCCAGCAGTCCGGGACTAGCGGGAGGCAGCTCCTACGAGCAGTACTTC. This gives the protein CASSPGLAGGSSYEQYF.

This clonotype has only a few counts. Written as DNA, the CDR3 is TGCGCCAGCAGCTGGGGAGAGACCCAGTACTTC. Its protein is CASSWGETQYF. The chain combines TRBV5-1 with TRBJ2-5; no clear D gene. V lost 3 bases and J 4 bases, leaving 4 bases between the germline ends. The CDR3 length is 11 residues. Germline V lookup: CDR1 SGHRS, CDR2 YFSETQ. The complete variable domain, with remaining parts taken from reference TRBV5-1 and TRBJ2-5, reads KAGVTQTPRYLIKTRGQQVTLSCSPISGHRSVSWYQQTPGQGLQFLFEYFSETQRNKGNFPGRFSGRQFSNSRSEMNVSTLELGDSALYLCASSWGETQYFGPGTRLLVL.

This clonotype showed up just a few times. The CDR3 region has the DNA TGTGCCAGCACTCCAGGGTTGGGTAGCTCTGGGGCCAACGTCCTGACTTTC. This codes for CASTPGLGSSGANVLTF. This sequence joins TRBV12-3 or TRBV12-4 and TRBJ2-6; tentatively, D is TRBD1 (5 bases). V dropped 7 bases and J dropped 0 bases, with 16 bases sitting between them. The CDR3 runs 17 residues.

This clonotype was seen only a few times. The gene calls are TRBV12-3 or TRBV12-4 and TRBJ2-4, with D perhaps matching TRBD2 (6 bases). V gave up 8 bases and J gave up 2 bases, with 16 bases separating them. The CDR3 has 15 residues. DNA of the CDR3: TGTGCCAGCGGGTTCCGCGGGGCGTCCAAAAACATTCAGTACTTC. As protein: CASGFRGASKNIQYF.